One and the same sample provided the 28 T cell receptor beta chains below, sequenced in a study of T cells after yellow fever vaccination. From the 5' RACE reads, TCRdb called clonotypes with MiXCR, one entry per CDR3 protein. The table has a few hundred thousand distinct CDR3 sequences, more than 8.5% seen once. This material consisted of PBMCs, taken on the day of the first yellow fever vaccination. Receptors were obtained from a young man who received the YFV17D yellow fever vaccine.

The genes are TRBV7-9 and TRBJ2-5; tentative D call: TRBD1 (5 bases). The V gene's germline CDR1 is SEHNR and CDR2 FQNEAQ (reference sequence). V was trimmed by 9 bases and J by 2 bases, leaving 10 bases between them. The length of the CDR3 is 12 residues. CDR3 nucleotide sequence: TGTGCCAGTAACAGGCCTCAAGAGACCCAGTACTTC. Residues: CASNRPQETQYF.

This clonotype was seen more than once but under ten times. This chain links TRBV5-6 with TRBJ2-3; no clear D. This CDR3 region has 16 residues. V lost 2 bases and J 0 bases, leaving 13 bases between the germline ends. The germline gives CDR1 SGHDT, CDR2 YYEEEE. The CDR3 DNA is TGTGCCAGCAGCTTTCAGGTCATCTCTAGCACAGATACGCAGTATTTT. Protein sequence: CASSFQVISSTDTQYF.

This clonotype was counted between two and nine times. A junction end diverges from the germline sequence, so it may reflect a read error. The rearrangement uses TRBV20-1 and TRBJ1-5, with no clear D. CDR1 and CDR2 (germline): DFQATT, SNEGSKA (reference sequence). The CDR3 covers 15 residues. Here the CDR3 reads CSAGDGDYSNQPQHF. The DNA of the CDR3 is TGCAGTGCTGGAGATGGGGATTATAGCAATCAGCCCCAGCATTTT.

This chain joins TRBV4-1 and TRBJ1-1; D uncertain. This CDR3 region has 13 residues. V shed 4 bases and J shed 6 bases, with 12 bases lying between them. Germline-derived CDR1 and CDR2 are MGHRA and YSYEKL. Here the CDR3 DNA reads TGCGCCAGCAGCCGGGAACGGACGGCTGAAGCTTTCTTT. This sequence encodes CASSRERTAEAFF.

DNA for the CDR3: TGCAGTGCTAGAGATCTTGGGGGCAAAAACATTCAGTACTTC. It is translated as CSARDLGGKNIQYF. The chain combines TRBV20-1 with TRBJ2-4; D possibly matches TRBD1 or TRBD2 (5 bases each). CDR1 and CDR2 from the germline V gene are DFQATT and SNEGSKA (reference sequence). V dropped 0 bases and J dropped 3 bases, with 9 bases sitting between them. This CDR3 is built from 14 residues.

This clonotype was detected many times. The rearrangement links TRBV7-9 to TRBJ2-2; possible D gene TRBD1, 5 bases. The germline V gene encodes CDR1 SEHNR and CDR2 FQNEAQ (reference sequence). The CDR3 covers 15 residues. The V and J ends lost 4 bases and 6 bases respectively, with 15 bases between them. For the CDR3, the DNA is TGTGCCAGCAGCTCATTACGTAGGGGCTCCGGGGAGCTGTTTTTT. Translated: CASSSLRRGSGELFF.

This clonotype was seen a handful of times. The chain uses TRBV7-3 and TRBJ2-7, with D maybe TRBD1 (6 bases). V was shortened by 3 bases and J by 6 bases, with 18 bases between the two germline ends. This CDR3 contains 15 residues. Germline CDR1 SGHTA, CDR2 FQGTGA. As DNA, the CDR3 is TGTGCCAGCAGCTTGACCCGGGACACCCCTCGCGAGCAGTACTTC. This translates into CASSLTRDTPREQYF.

V usage is TRBV10-2 and J usage is TRBJ1-1; no clear D. V gave up 3 bases and J gave up 4 bases, with 9 bases separating them. CDR1 is WSHSY, CDR2 SAAADI, per germline. This CDR3 has 13 amino acids. The CDR3 sequence is CASSDAGLTEAFF. The CDR3, as DNA: TGCGCCAGCAGTGATGCAGGCCTCACTGAAGCTTTCTTT.

The chain combines TRBV6-2 or TRBV6-3 with TRBJ1-5; no reliable D call. V gave up 6 bases and J gave up 5 bases, with 20 bases separating them. The CDR3 loop spans 16 amino acids. Looked up from germline, CDR1 is MNHEY and CDR2 is SVGEGT. The CDR3 spells CASRVSTTSEDQPQHF. DNA for the CDR3: TGTGCCAGCAGAGTGTCTACCACTTCGGAGGATCAGCCCCAGCATTTT.

The chain carries TRBV2 and TRBJ1-1, with 9 positions matching TRBD1. The CDR3 runs to 13 residues. Germline-derived CDR1 and CDR2 are SNHLY and FYNNEI. V lost 6 bases to trimming and J lost 10 bases; unmatched junction nucleotides: 9. The CDR3 DNA sequence: TGTGCCAGCAGGGAGGGACAGGGTAGGGCAGCTTTCTTT. Encoded protein: CASREGQGRAAFF.

V gene TRBV5-1 combines with J gene TRBJ2-1, with D unresolved. Trimming removed 5 bases from V and 5 bases from J, with 11 bases in between. The CDR3 runs to 13 residues. Germline V gene sequence: CDR1 SGHRS, CDR2 YFSETQ. CDR3 amino acids: CASRLNTDNEQFF. The CDR3 DNA reads TGCGCCAGCAGACTAAATACGGACAATGAGCAGTTCTTC.

The chain uses TRBV5-1 and TRBJ2-1; D possibly corresponds to TRBD2 (6 bases). The CDR3 runs 17 residues. V shed 2 bases and J shed 4 bases, with 19 bases lying between them. Germline V gene sequence: CDR1 SGHRS, CDR2 YFSETQ. The CDR3 protein is CASSFGPAGSDYNEQFF. The CDR3 DNA is TGCGCCAGCAGCTTCGGTCCGGCGGGGTCGGATTACAATGAGCAGTTCTTC.

V and J are TRBV7-2 and TRBJ2-3; 8 nucleotides match TRBD2. Germline V gene sequence: CDR1 SGHTA, CDR2 FQGNSA. With V trimmed by 3 bases and J by 2 bases, 10 bases remained unmatched. This CDR3 is 17 amino acids long. The CDR3 DNA sequence: TGTGCCAGCAGCTTGGGGATTTTCGGGGGGGTCACAGATACGCAGTATTTT. It specifies CASSLGIFGGVTDTQYF.

This clonotype has just a few counts. This chain uses TRBV5-1 with TRBJ1-2; D is perhaps TRBD1 (6 bases). The CDR3 is 13 amino acids. CDR1 is SGHRS, CDR2 YFSETQ, per germline. V shed 4 bases and J shed 6 bases, with 13 bases lying between them. CDR3 in DNA: TGCGCCAGCAGCCCGGAGGGGGGCAATGGCTACACCTTC. This encodes CASSPEGGNGYTF.

Ten or more counts support this clonotype. The chain links TRBV9 to TRBJ2-5; 7 positions match TRBD2. This CDR3 contains 16 residues. The germline V gene has CDR1 SGDLS and CDR2 YYNGEE. Trimming took 5 bases from V and 5 from J; bases not matched to a gene: 15. The CDR3: CASSYATGRFWETQYF. DNA of the CDR3: TGTGCCAGCAGTTACGCCACCGGGAGGTTCTGGGAGACCCAGTACTTC.

J is TRBJ2-4 and V is TRBV7-2; D call uncertain. The V end lost 1 base, the J end lost 7 bases, and 11 bases lay between the germline ends. From germline, CDR1 is SGHTA and CDR2 FQGNSA. The CDR3 totals 14 residues. The CDR3 loop reads CASSLEQHGNIQYF. The CDR3 coding sequence is TGTGCCAGCAGCTTAGAGCAGCACGGGAACATTCAGTACTTC.

The rearrangement links TRBV18 to TRBJ1-2; D uncertain. The CDR3 runs to 14 residues. CDR1 is KGHSH and CDR2 is LQKENI in the germline V gene. Trimming left V 8 bases short and J 4 bases short, with 17 bases between. The CDR3, as DNA: TGTGCCAGCAAACTGGACGGGTTGATCTATGGCTACACCTTC. As protein: CASKLDGLIYGYTF. The complete variable domain, with remaining parts taken from reference TRBV18 and TRBJ1-2, reads NAGVMQNPRHLVRRRGQEARLRCSPMKGHSHVYWYRQLPEEGLKFMVYLQKENIIDESGMPKERFSAEFPKEGPSILRIQQVVRGDSAAYFCASKLDGLIYGYTFGSGTRLTVV.

This clonotype was seen a handful of times. This rearrangement joins TRBV12-3 or TRBV12-4 to TRBJ2-7; D gene uncertain. CDR3 length: 13 residues. V was clipped by 0 bases and J by 10 bases, with 13 bases between them. The CDR3 sequence is CASSLASRNVQYV. In DNA form, the CDR3 reads TGTGCCAGCAGTTTAGCGAGCAGGAACGTTCAGTACGTC.

This rearrangement joins TRBV6-1 to TRBJ2-1; 9 bases fit TRBD2. With 6 bases clipped from V and 6 bases from J, the junction kept 15 bases outside the gene matches. In germline, CDR1 is MNHNS, CDR2 SASEGT. The CDR3 runs to 17 residues. CDR3 DNA: TGTGCCAGCAGCCCACGAGTGGCTAGCGGGGTGCTCAATGAGCAGTTCTTC. Its translation: CASSPRVASGVLNEQFF.

This clonotype was observed a few times. The chain recombines TRBV6-1 with TRBJ2-1, with 8 bases aligning to TRBD2. V lost 0 bases to trimming and J lost 7 bases; unmatched junction nucleotides: 8. This CDR3 is 16 amino acids long. Germline-derived CDR1 and CDR2 are MNHNS and SASEGT. CDR3 protein: CASSEALRTSRNEQFF. The CDR3, as DNA: TGTGCCAGCAGTGAAGCTCTCCGGACTAGCAGGAATGAGCAGTTCTTC.

This clonotype turned up a few times. The chain joins TRBV29-1 to TRBJ2-3; 7 positions match TRBD1. Looked up from germline, CDR1 is SQVTM and CDR2 is ANQGSEA. This CDR3 region has 14 residues. The V and J ends lost 1 base and 3 bases, in that order; junction bases with no gene match: 4. CDR3 in amino acids: CSVEGTGATDTQYF. In DNA form, the CDR3 reads TGCAGCGTTGAAGGTACAGGGGCTACAGATACGCAGTATTTT.

Points on this clonotype: The junction differs from germline at one of its ends, possibly a read error. DNA of the CDR3: TGTGCCAACTCACCGGGGGTTCCTGAAGCTTTCTTT. This codes for CANSPGVPEAFF. The rearrangement uses TRBV18 and TRBJ1-1; D is perhaps TRBD1 (5 bases). The CDR3 spans 12 residues. CDR1 KGHSH and CDR2 LQKENI come from the germline V gene.

This clonotype came up many times. DNA of the CDR3: TGTGCCAGCAGCTCTGGACAACCAACTAATGAAAAACTGTTTTTT. Its protein is CASSSGQPTNEKLFF. The J gene is TRBJ1-4, the V gene TRBV5-5; D perhaps matches TRBD1 (5 bases). CDR1 and CDR2 (germline): SGHKS, YYEKEE (reference sequence). Trimming shortened V by 3 bases and J by 0 bases, and 9 bases separated the two germline ends. The CDR3 spans 15 residues.

This clonotype has ten or more counts. The V gene is TRBV5-1, the J gene TRBJ1-1; D possibly corresponds to TRBD1 (6 bases). Germline CDR1 is SGHRS and CDR2 is YFSETQ. This CDR3 region has 13 residues. V was clipped by 0 bases and J by 7 bases, with 10 bases between them. CDR3 nucleotide sequence: TGCGCCAGCAGCTTGGGGACAGCCGGTGAAGCTTTCTTT. Translating it yields CASSLGTAGEAFF.

This clonotype was counted a few times. The chain links TRBV20-1 to TRBJ2-1; 9 bases fit TRBD1. V trimming: 1 base; J trimming: 4 bases; junction bases outside the gene matches: 11. This CDR3 has 17 amino acids. Looked up from germline, CDR1 is DFQATT and CDR2 is SNEGSKA (reference sequence). This chain's CDR3 is CSARVLGTGRIYNEQFF. The CDR3 DNA reads as TGCAGTGCTAGAGTGTTGGGGACAGGGAGGATATACAATGAGCAGTTCTTC.

In its sample, this clonotype was seen a few times. V and J are TRBV5-1 and TRBJ2-7; 9 bases map to TRBD1. Germline assignment: CDR1 SGHRS and CDR2 YFSETQ. The CDR3 loop spans 15 amino acids. V trimming: 3 bases; J trimming: 5 bases; junction bases outside the gene matches: 9. CDR3 region: CASSSPGQGLNEQYF. CDR3 DNA: TGCGCCAGCAGCTCTCCGGGACAGGGTCTGAACGAGCAGTACTTC.

This chain links TRBV20-1 with TRBJ2-7; 7 nucleotides align to TRBD2. CDR3 size: 15 residues. Germline V CDR1 and CDR2: DFQATT, SNEGSKA (reference sequence). The V segment lost 6 bases and the J segment 2 bases; nucleotides outside the gene matches: 13. CDR3 region: CSAPGGGGITYEQYF. In nucleotides, the CDR3 is TGCAGTGCCCCCGGTGGGGGGGGGATAACCTACGAGCAGTACTTC.

This clonotype came up many times. The chain is built from TRBV20-1 and TRBJ2-3; 12 bases agree with TRBD2. Unmatched junction bases numbered 9, after V lost 3 bases and J lost 5 bases. The germline gives CDR1 DFQATT, CDR2 SNEGSKA (reference sequence). The CDR3 consists of 16 residues. CDR3 region: CSASALAGGPRDTQYF. The CDR3 nucleotides are TGCAGTGCTAGCGCCCTAGCGGGGGGGCCCAGAGATACGCAGTATTTT.